The clone carrying this T cell receptor (beta chain) was picked up a small number of times. Antigen unknown. The data stem from a study of CD8 T cells in ankylosing spondylitis. Points from the study as a whole: Made up of under 10 highly homologous variants, a TCR beta motif appeared characteristic of ankylosing spondylitis blood.

A single record per CDR3 protein comes from TCRdb applying MiXCR to the 5' RACE reads. The sample contains roughly 440,000 distinct CDR3 sequences, 17% of which appear only once. The length of the CDR3 is 15 residues. Trimming pared 5 bases from V and 6 bases from J, leaving 16 bases between. Germline loops: CDR1 SEHNR, CDR2 FQNEAQ (reference sequence). The chain links TRBV7-9 to TRBJ1-4, with D uncertain. This receptor was identified in a male donor with ankylosing spondylitis. Sequencing was done on a sample of blood, either unsorted or a sorted T cell fraction (not recorded which). The CDR3 DNA is TGTGCCAGCAGCCCCTTGGACGTTGATTATGAAAAACTGTTTTTT. Translation gives CASSPLDVDYEKLFF.